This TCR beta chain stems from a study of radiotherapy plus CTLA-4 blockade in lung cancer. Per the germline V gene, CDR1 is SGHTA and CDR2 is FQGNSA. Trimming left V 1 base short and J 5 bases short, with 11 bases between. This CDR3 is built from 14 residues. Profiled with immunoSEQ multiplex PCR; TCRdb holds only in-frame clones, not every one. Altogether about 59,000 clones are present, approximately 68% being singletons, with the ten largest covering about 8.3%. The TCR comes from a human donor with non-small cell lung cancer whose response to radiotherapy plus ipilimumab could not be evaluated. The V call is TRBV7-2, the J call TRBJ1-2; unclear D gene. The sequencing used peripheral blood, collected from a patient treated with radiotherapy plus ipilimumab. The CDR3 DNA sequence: TGTGCCAGCAGCTTAGATACGCGGCCTTATGGCTACACCTTC. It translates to CASSLDTRPYGYTF.